This entry is about one T cell receptor (beta chain). The target antigen is unknown. This sample stems from a study of siplizumab effects on memory and regulatory T cells. Overall study results and limits: Alloreactive sequences from unstimulated CD4+ memory cells fell significantly with siplizumab. Greater diversity than memory cells seemed evident in naive T cells, which also appeared to be major alloresponse contributors.

Each sample contributed 96,000 or so TCR templates to the assay. Measured with immunoSEQ multiplex PCR; TCRdb has only the in-frame clones, and not every one. The data hold about 56,000 clones, with over 95% observed a single time. Germline lookup yields CDR1 LNHDA and CDR2 SQIVND (reference sequence). The V end was cut by 3 bases, the J end by 1 base, with 12 bases between. The CDR3 is 15 residues long. Sequenced material: naive CD8+ T cells sorted from blood. This TCR was sampled from a human donor in good health. The chain couples TRBV19 to TRBJ1-2; D may be TRBD1 (5 bases). In DNA, the CDR3 is TGTGCCAGTAGTATCTTTCGGGACCATAACTATGGCTACACCTTC. Translated, it gives CASSIFRDHNYGYTF. Drawing the rest from reference TRBV19 and TRBJ1-2, the complete variable domain is DGGITQSPKYLFRKEGQNVTLSCEQNLNHDAMYWYRQDPGQGLRLIYYSQIVNDFQKGDIAEGYSVSREKKESFPLTVTSAQKNPTAFYLCASSIFRDHNYGYTFGSGTRLTVV.